These 27 T cell receptor beta chains were sequenced from one sample in a study of regulatory T cells in long-lasting Graves disease. Researchers made TCR beta libraries by using iRepertoire HTBI primers and running Arm-PCR on CDR3 regions. One entry per CDR3 protein results from TCRdb running MiXCR on the multiplex PCR reads. This table has a few hundred thousand distinct CDR3 sequences, roughly 19% appearing once. Described time point: newly diagnosed GD, antithyroid drugs for less than 3 months. Preparation of the TCR library used RNA extracted from PBMCs. This sample was shared with a second study, whose subject was T cells in Graves' hyperthyroidism and ophthalmopathy.

The sequences come from peripheral blood mononuclear cells (PBMCs), collected at new diagnosis, from a patient treated with antithyroid drugs. These receptor sequences come from a woman in her twenties or thirties with Graves disease.

The sample holds a few counts of this clonotype. The chain links TRBV29-1 to TRBJ2-1; TRBD1 agrees at 9 bases. This CDR3 spans 13 amino acids. V shed 5 bases, J shed 9 bases, and the junction held 8 bases outside the gene matches. CDR1 SQVTM and CDR2 ANQGSEA come from the germline V gene. DNA of the CDR3: TGCAGCGTTATGTTAAGGGACAGGGCTGAGCAGTTCTTC. Translation gives CSVMLRDRAEQFF.

This clonotype was seen many times. The chain has TRBV20-1 and TRBJ2-7; 8 nucleotides align to TRBD2. Germline V gene lookup returns CDR1 DFQATT and CDR2 SNEGSKA (reference sequence). J was trimmed by 3 bases and V by 5 bases; bases with no gene match: 3. CDR3 length: 12 amino acids. CDR3 sequence (DNA): TGCAGTGCTGAGGGGACTAGCTACGAGCAGTACTTC. As protein: CSAEGTSYEQYF.

This chain joins TRBV12-3 or TRBV12-4 and TRBJ1-4; tentatively, D is TRBD1 (6 bases). The CDR3 extends over 17 amino acids. V lost 5 bases to trimming and J lost 0 bases, with 16 bases between them. The CDR3 nucleotides read TGTGCCAGCAGTCCGACAGGAAAGAGGGCAACTAATGAAAAACTGTTTTTT. Protein: CASSPTGKRATNEKLFF.

Many counts were recorded for this clonotype. The rearrangement links TRBV20-1 to TRBJ2-5; D gene unclear. V gave up 5 bases and J gave up 2 bases, with 15 bases separating them. In germline, CDR1 is DFQATT, CDR2 SNEGSKA (reference sequence). This CDR3 is built from 14 residues. For the CDR3, the DNA is TGCAGTGCTCGCGGCGTTGGCAGACAAGAGACCCAGTACTTC. The encoded protein is CSARGVGRQETQYF.

In its sample, this clonotype was seen a few times. The chain is built from TRBV7-2 and TRBJ1-2; TRBD1 agrees at 8 bases. J gave up 9 bases and V 4 bases, and 7 bases lay outside the gene matches. This CDR3 is 13 amino acids long. CDR1 is SGHTA and CDR2 is FQGNSA in the germline V gene. The DNA for the CDR3 is TGTGCCAGCAGCTCGACCGACAGGGGAAGCTACACCTTC. This codes for CASSSTDRGSYTF.

This clonotype showed up many times. The chain combines TRBV7-9 with TRBJ2-5, with D unclear. The V end was cut by 5 bases, the J end by 5 bases, with 9 bases between. CDR1 and CDR2 from the germline V gene are SEHNR and FQNEAQ (reference sequence). The CDR3 sequence is 12 residues long. The CDR3 region has the DNA TGTGCCAGCAGCCAGGCACGGGAGACCCAGTACTTC. Translation gives CASSQARETQYF.

This clonotype was counted many times. The chain carries TRBV20-1 and TRBJ2-3, with 11 bases lining up with TRBD2. V was clipped by 6 bases and J by 3 bases; unmatched bases: 11. Per the germline V gene, CDR1 is DFQATT and CDR2 is SNEGSKA (reference sequence). The CDR3 contains 16 residues. This CDR3 reads CSANQLAGAGTDTQYF. Written as DNA, the CDR3 is TGCAGTGCGAATCAACTAGCGGGAGCGGGAACAGATACGCAGTATTTT.

This clonotype has ten or more counts. The chain links TRBV6-2 or TRBV6-3 to TRBJ2-7; unclear D gene. The germline V gene encodes CDR1 MNHEY and CDR2 SVGEGT. V was trimmed by 11 bases and J by 4 bases, leaving 15 bases between them. This CDR3 comprises 12 residues. The CDR3 nucleotides read TGTGCCTACGAAGGGTTGGGGTACGAGCAGTACTTC. Encoded protein: CAYEGLGYEQYF.

This clonotype was seen ten or more times. The chain couples TRBV28 to TRBJ1-2; TRBD1 matches at 11 bases. The germline gives CDR1 MDHEN, CDR2 SYDVKM. The CDR3 runs to 17 residues. J was trimmed by 6 bases and V by 1 base; bases with no gene match: 10. DNA for the CDR3: TGTGCCAGCAGTTTATCTGGACAGGGGGCTTCGATAGATGGCTACACCTTC. Its translation is CASSLSGQGASIDGYTF.

This clonotype was picked up many times. The rearrangement links TRBV28 to TRBJ1-2, with 8 bases identical to TRBD1. This CDR3 region has 14 residues. CDR1 is MDHEN and CDR2 is SYDVKM in the germline V gene. Trimming took 4 bases from V and 7 from J; bases not matched to a gene: 8. The CDR3 nucleotides read TGTGCCAGCAGTTGGGGACAGGCCCTAGGTGGCTACACCTTC. It translates to CASSWGQALGGYTF.

The chain links TRBV9 to TRBJ2-5; D ambiguous. The CDR3 runs to 14 residues. CDR1 SGDLS and CDR2 YYNGEE come from the germline V gene. The germline V and J ends were trimmed by 0 bases and 9 bases, with 15 bases remaining between them. The CDR3 protein is CASSVEGQSLAQYF. In DNA, the CDR3 is TGTGCCAGCAGCGTAGAAGGGCAGTCCTTGGCCCAGTACTTC.

This clonotype was seen many times. The rearrangement joins TRBV12-3 or TRBV12-4 to TRBJ1-2; the D is unclear. The CDR3 spans 13 residues. V was shortened by 5 bases and J by 2 bases, with 9 bases between the two germline ends. The DNA of the CDR3 is TGTGCCAGCAGTCCAACAGAGAACTATGGCTACACCTTC. Residues: CASSPTENYGYTF.

By share, this clonotype ranks as medium-sized. The chain links TRBV28 to TRBJ1-2; D is uncertain. Germline assignment: CDR1 MDHEN and CDR2 SYDVKM. V was pared by 2 bases and J by 1 base, with 5 bases between. This CDR3 is 13 amino acids long. CDR3 nucleotide sequence: TGTGCCAGCAGTTTAGGGGTTAACTATGGCTACACCTTC. Protein sequence: CASSLGVNYGYTF.

This clonotype was detected many times. This chain uses TRBV7-9 with TRBJ2-7, with D hard to call. This CDR3 contains 13 residues. Trimming stripped 4 bases from V and 3 bases from J, with 10 bases between. CDR1 is SEHNR, CDR2 FQNEAQ, per germline (reference sequence). This CDR3 is CASSYRHDYEQYF. CDR3 bases: TGTGCCAGCAGCTACCGACATGACTACGAGCAGTACTTC. Full variable domain (outside the CDR3, taken from reference TRBV7-9 and TRBJ2-7): DTGVSQNPRHKITKRGQNVTFRCDPISEHNRLYWYRQTLGQGPEFLTYFQNEAQLEKSRLLSDRFSAERPKGSFSTLEIQRTEQGDSAMYLCASSYRHDYEQYFGPGTRLTVT.

The sample holds many counts of this clonotype. V gene TRBV29-1 combines with J gene TRBJ1-2; D is perhaps TRBD1 (5 bases). This CDR3 comprises 12 residues. Germline CDR1 reads SQVTM; CDR2 reads ANQGSEA. The V end lost 4 bases, the J end lost 4 bases, and 10 bases lay between the germline ends. This CDR3 reads CSVARGSYGYTF. Here the CDR3 DNA reads TGCAGCGTTGCACGGGGCTCCTATGGCTACACCTTC. Variable domain in full (rest from reference TRBV29-1 and TRBJ1-2): SAVISQKPSRDICQRGTSLTIQCQVDSQVTMMFWYRQQPGQSLTLIATANQGSEATYESGFVIDKFPISRPNLTFSTLTVSNMSPEDSSIYLCSVARGSYGYTFGSGTRLTVV.

This clonotype showed up many times. The chain employs TRBV5-6 and TRBJ1-2; TRBD1 matches 7 bases. V lost 5 bases, J lost 4 bases, and 8 bases stayed unmatched. Germline V CDR1 and CDR2: SGHDT, YYEEEE. This CDR3 has 14 residues. CDR3 sequence reads: CASSYNRGRYGYTF. CDR3 nucleotide sequence: TGTGCCAGCAGTTATAACAGGGGTCGCTATGGCTACACCTTC. The full variable domain, its missing parts supplied by reference TRBV5-6 and TRBJ1-2, is DAGVTQSPTHLIKTRGQQVTLRCSPKSGHDTVSWYQQALGQGPQFIFQYYEEEERQRGNFPDRFSGHQFPNYSSELNVNALLLGDSALYLCASSYNRGRYGYTFGSGTRLTVV.

This clonotype appeared many times. CDR3 sequence reads: CASSLGTGFSTEAFF. CDR3 sequence (DNA): TGTGCCAGCAGTTTAGGGACAGGGTTTTCCACTGAAGCTTTCTTT. The chain is built from TRBV12-3 or TRBV12-4 and TRBJ1-1, with 8 bases lining up with TRBD1. The CDR3 covers 15 residues. J lost 4 bases, V lost 1 base, and 5 bases had no gene match.

This clonotype came up many times. The V and J genes are TRBV27 and TRBJ1-3; possible D gene TRBD1, 5 bases. Germline V gene lookup returns CDR1 MNHEY and CDR2 SMNVEV (reference sequence). The CDR3 has 14 residues. V lost 6 bases, J lost 1 base, and 10 bases lay in between. Here the CDR3 reads CASRSQGSGNTIYF. CDR3 nucleotide sequence: TGTGCCAGCAGATCTCAGGGTTCTGGAAACACCATATATTTT.

Many counts were recorded for this clonotype. This sequence joins TRBV2 and TRBJ1-3, with unresolved D. CDR3 length equals 13 residues. From germline, CDR1 is SNHLY and CDR2 FYNNEI. V lost 1 base to trimming and J lost 2 bases, with 3 bases between them. CDR3 residues: CASSEGTGNTIYF. Written as DNA, the CDR3 is TGTGCCAGCAGTGAAGGGACTGGAAACACCATATATTTT.

The V and J genes are TRBV28 and TRBJ1-3, with D possibly matching TRBD1 (5 bases). The germline V gene encodes CDR1 MDHEN and CDR2 SYDVKM. The length of the CDR3 is 16 residues. V was pared by 3 bases and J by 6 bases, with 18 bases between. CDR3 bases: TGTGCCAGCAGTTTGTACGGGACGCAGTACGAAAACACCATATATTTT. Its translation is CASSLYGTQYENTIYF.

This clonotype was picked up many times. The V gene is TRBV28, the J gene TRBJ1-4, with a possible D match to TRBD1 (6 bases). V was clipped by 6 bases and J by 7 bases, with 9 bases between them. The CDR3 is 12 amino acids. Germline CDR1 is MDHEN and CDR2 is SYDVKM. This chain's CDR3 is CASRTGFEKLFF. CDR3 coding DNA: TGTGCCAGCAGAACAGGGTTTGAAAAACTGTTTTTT.

The table lists this clonotype with many counts. The chain carries TRBV18 and TRBJ1-5, with unresolved D. Trimming cost V 0 bases and J 0 bases, with 9 bases left between them. Germline assignment: CDR1 KGHSH and CDR2 LQKENI. This CDR3 contains 16 residues. The DNA of the CDR3 is TGTGCCAGCTCACCACCAGGAGCACCTAGCAATCAGCCCCAGCATTTT. Translating gives CASSPPGAPSNQPQHF.

As concerns this clonotype: A far more abundant clone sits one base away, making this likely a read error. The V call is TRBV11-2, the J call TRBJ2-3; no clear D. Trimming stripped 4 bases from V and 0 bases from J, with 8 bases between. CDR3 length equals 14 residues. Germline values: CDR1 SGHAT, CDR2 FQNNGV. Here the CDR3 DNA reads TGTGCCAGCAGCTCTAGGCTTAGCACAGATACGCAGTATTTT. It codes for CASSSRLSTDTQYF.

This clonotype was picked up many times. The V gene is TRBV10-3, the J gene TRBJ1-1; D not certain. Germline-derived CDR1 and CDR2 are ENHRY and SYGVKD. The CDR3 consists of 14 residues. The V and J ends lost 4 bases and 1 base respectively, with 10 bases between them. This CDR3 reads CAISGVYQNTEAFF. CDR3 bases: TGTGCCATCAGTGGAGTGTATCAGAACACTGAAGCTTTCTTT.

This clonotype was recorded at least ten times. The chain is built from TRBV5-1 and TRBJ1-4, with 7 bases that match TRBD1. The junction had 4 bases not matched to a gene; V was cut back by 2 bases and J by 6 bases. The CDR3 contains 14 residues. CDR1 and CDR2 (germline): SGHRS, YFSETQ. CDR3 amino acids: CASSFTGVDEKLFF. CDR3 sequence (DNA): TGCGCCAGCAGCTTTACAGGGGTGGATGAAAAACTGTTTTTT.

In this sample, this clonotype turned up many times. The rearrangement joins TRBV7-9 to TRBJ1-4, with D unresolved. The CDR3 runs 13 residues. V dropped 2 bases and J dropped 8 bases, with 9 bases sitting between them. CDR1 SEHNR and CDR2 FQNEAQ come from the germline V gene (reference sequence). Here the CDR3 reads CASSLSSREKLFF. The CDR3 nucleotides read TGTGCCAGCAGCTTATCCAGCAGGGAAAAACTGTTTTTT.

This clonotype was detected ten times or more. The gene calls are TRBV6-1 and TRBJ1-4, with TRBD1 identical over 8 bases. CDR1 MNHNS and CDR2 SASEGT come from the germline V gene. With V trimmed by 6 bases and J by 8 bases, 11 bases remained unmatched. The CDR3 is 15 amino acids. DNA for the CDR3: TGTGCCAGCAGGAACCCCTCAGGGGGCGACGAAAAACTGTTTTTT. As protein: CASRNPSGGDEKLFF.